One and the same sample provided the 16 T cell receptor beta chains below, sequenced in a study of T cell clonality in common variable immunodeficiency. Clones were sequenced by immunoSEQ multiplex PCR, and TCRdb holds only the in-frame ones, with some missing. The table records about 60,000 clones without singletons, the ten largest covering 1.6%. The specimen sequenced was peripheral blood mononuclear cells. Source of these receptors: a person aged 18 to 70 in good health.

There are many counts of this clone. Partial CDR3 DNA: TGTGCCAGCAGCCCCGGACAGGGGGCTGCTACG. It encodes CASSPGQGAAT. The entire CDR3 reads CASSPGQGAATQYF. The rearrangement joins TRBV7-3 to TRBJ2-3; 11 bases agree with TRBD1. The CDR3 end is not reached by the read, which stops 3 residues before it; the germline J gene fills it in. The junction had 6 bases not matched to a gene; V was cut back by 5 bases and J by 8 bases. The CDR3 has 14 residues. Germline lookup yields CDR1 SGHTA and CDR2 FQGTGA. The full variable domain, rest sourced from reference TRBV7-3 and TRBJ2-3, is GAGVSQTPSNKVTEKGKYVELRCDPISGHTALYWYRQSLGQGPEFLIYFQGTGAADDSGLPNDRFFAVRPEGSVSTLKIQRTERGDSAVYLCASSPGQGAATQYFGPGTRLTVL.

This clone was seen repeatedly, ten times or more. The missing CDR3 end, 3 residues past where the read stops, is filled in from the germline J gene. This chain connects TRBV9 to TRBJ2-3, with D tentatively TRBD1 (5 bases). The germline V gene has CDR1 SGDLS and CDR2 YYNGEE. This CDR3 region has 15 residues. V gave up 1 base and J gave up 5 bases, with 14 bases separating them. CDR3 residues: CASSVQGTSGDTQYF. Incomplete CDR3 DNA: TGTGCCAGCAGCGTACAGGGCACCAGTGGAGATACG.

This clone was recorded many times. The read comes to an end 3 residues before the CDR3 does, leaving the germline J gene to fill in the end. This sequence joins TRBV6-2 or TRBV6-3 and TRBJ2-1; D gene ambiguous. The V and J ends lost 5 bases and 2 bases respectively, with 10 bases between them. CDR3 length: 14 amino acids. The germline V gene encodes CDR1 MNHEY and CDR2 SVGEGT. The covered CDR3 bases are TGTGCCAGCAGTATACAAAGCGCCTACAATGAG. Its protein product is CASSIQSAYNE. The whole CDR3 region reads CASSIQSAYNEQFF.

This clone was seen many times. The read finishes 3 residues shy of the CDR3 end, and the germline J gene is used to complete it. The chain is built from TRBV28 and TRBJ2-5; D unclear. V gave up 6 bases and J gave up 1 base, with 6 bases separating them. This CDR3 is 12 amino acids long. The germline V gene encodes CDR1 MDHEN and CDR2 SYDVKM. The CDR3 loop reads CASRQPQETQYF. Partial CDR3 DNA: TGTGCCAGCAGACAACCCCAAGAGACC.

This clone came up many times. The part of the CDR3 DNA that was read is TGTGCCAGCAGCTCACCCGCAGGGGATACG. As protein: CASSSPAGDT. The whole CDR3 sequence is CASSSPAGDTQYF. The chain employs TRBV5-4 and TRBJ2-3; possibly TRBD1 for D (5 bases). The read ends 3 residues shy of where the CDR3 ends; the end is completed using the germline J gene. The CDR3 totals 13 residues. CDR1 SGHNT and CDR2 YYREEE come from the germline V gene (reference sequence). V was cut by 3 bases and J by 6 bases, with 11 bases left in between.

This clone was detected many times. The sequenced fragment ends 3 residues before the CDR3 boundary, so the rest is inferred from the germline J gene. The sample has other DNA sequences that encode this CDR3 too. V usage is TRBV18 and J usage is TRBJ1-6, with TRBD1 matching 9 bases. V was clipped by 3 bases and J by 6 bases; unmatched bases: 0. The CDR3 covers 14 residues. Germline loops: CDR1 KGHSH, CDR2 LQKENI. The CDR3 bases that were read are TGTGCCAGCTCACCGGACAGGGGTAATTCACCC. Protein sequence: CASSPDRGNSP. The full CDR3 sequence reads CASSPDRGNSPLHF.

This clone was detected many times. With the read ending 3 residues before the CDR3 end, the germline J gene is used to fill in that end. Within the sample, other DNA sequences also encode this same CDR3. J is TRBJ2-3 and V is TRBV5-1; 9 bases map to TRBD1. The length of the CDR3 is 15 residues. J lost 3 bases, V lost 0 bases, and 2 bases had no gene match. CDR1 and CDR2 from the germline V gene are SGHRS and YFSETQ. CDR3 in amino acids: CASSLGQGGTDTQYF. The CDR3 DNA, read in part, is TGCGCCAGCAGCTTGGGACAGGGGGGGACAGATACG.

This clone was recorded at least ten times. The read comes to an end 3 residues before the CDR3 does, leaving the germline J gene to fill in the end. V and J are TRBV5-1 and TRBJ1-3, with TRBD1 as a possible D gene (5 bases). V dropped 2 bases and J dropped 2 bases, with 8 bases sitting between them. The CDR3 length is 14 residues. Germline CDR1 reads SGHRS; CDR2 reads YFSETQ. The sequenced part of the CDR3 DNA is TGCGCCAGCAGCTTAGGGGATCCTGGAAACACC. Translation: CASSLGDPGNT. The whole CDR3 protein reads CASSLGDPGNTIYF.

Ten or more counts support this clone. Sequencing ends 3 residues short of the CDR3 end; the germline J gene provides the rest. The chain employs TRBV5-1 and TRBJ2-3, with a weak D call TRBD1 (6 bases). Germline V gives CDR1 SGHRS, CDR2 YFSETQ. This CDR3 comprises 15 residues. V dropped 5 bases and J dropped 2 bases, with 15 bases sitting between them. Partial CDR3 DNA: TGCGCCAGCAGGTTCGGGGCAGGGGTCACAGATACG. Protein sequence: CASRFGAGVTDT. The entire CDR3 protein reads CASRFGAGVTDTQYF. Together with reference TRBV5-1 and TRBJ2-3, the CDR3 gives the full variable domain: KAGVTQTPRYLIKTRGQQVTLSCSPISGHRSVSWYQQTPGQGLQFLFEYFSETQRNKGNFPGRFSGRQFSNSRSEMNVSTLELGDSALYLCASRFGAGVTDTQYFGPGTRLTVL.

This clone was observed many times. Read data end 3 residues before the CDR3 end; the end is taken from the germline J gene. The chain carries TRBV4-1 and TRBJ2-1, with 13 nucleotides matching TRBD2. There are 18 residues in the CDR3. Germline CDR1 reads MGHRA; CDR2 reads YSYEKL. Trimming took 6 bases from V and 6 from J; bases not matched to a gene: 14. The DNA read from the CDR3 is TGCGCCAGCAGTCCCCGAGGACTAGCGGGAGCTAGAGGCAATGAG. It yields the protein CASSPRGLAGARGNE. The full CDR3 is CASSPRGLAGARGNEQFF.

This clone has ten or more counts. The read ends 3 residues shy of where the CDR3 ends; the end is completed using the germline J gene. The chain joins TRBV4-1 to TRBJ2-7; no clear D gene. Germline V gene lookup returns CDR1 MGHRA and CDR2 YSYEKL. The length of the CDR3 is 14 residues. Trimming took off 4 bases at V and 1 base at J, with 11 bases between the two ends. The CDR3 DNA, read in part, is TGCGCCAGCAGCCCATTACCACAATCCTACGAG. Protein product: CASSPLPQSYE. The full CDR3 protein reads CASSPLPQSYEQYF.

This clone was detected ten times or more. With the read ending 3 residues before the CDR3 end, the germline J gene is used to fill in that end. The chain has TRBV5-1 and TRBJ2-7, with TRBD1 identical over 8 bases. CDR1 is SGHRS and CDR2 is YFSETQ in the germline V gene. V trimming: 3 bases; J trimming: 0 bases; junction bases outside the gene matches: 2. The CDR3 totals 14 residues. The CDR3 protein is CASSSGQVSYEQYF. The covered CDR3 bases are TGCGCCAGCAGCTCGGGACAGGTCTCCTACGAG.

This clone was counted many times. CDR3 loop: CASSPSGNFDEQFF. CDR3 bases read: TGTGCCAGCAGTCCTAGCGGGAATTTCGATGAG. The chain carries TRBV28 and TRBJ2-1, with TRBD2 matching over 9 bases. The CDR3 end falls 3 residues outside the read, so it is completed with the germline J gene. Germline assignment: CDR1 MDHEN and CDR2 SYDVKM. The J segment lost 8 bases and the V segment lost 5 bases, leaving 7 bases of the junction unmatched. The CDR3 has 14 amino acids. Full variable domain (missing parts from reference TRBV28 and TRBJ2-1): DVKVTQSSRYLVKRTGEKVFLECVQDMDHENMFWYRQDPGLGLRLIYFSYDVKMKEKGDIPEGYSVSREKKERFSLILESASTNQTSMYLCASSPSGNFDEQFFGPGTRLTVL.

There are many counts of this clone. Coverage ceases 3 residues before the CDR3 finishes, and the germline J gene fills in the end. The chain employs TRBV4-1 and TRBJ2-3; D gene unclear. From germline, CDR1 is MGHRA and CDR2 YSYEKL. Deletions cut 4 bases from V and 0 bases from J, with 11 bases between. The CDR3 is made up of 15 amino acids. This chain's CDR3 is CASSPDITSTDTQYF. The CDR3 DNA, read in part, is TGCGCCAGCAGCCCCGACATTACTAGCACAGATACG.

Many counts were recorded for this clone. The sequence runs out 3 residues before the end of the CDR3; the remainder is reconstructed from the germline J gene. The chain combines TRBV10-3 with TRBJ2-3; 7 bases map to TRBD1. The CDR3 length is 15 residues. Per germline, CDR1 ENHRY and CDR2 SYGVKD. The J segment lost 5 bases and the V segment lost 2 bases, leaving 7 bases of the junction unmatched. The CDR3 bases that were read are TGTGCCATCAGTGAGCCGGGACAGAGTAAAGATACG. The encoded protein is CAISEPGQSKDT. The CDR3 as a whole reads CAISEPGQSKDTQYF.

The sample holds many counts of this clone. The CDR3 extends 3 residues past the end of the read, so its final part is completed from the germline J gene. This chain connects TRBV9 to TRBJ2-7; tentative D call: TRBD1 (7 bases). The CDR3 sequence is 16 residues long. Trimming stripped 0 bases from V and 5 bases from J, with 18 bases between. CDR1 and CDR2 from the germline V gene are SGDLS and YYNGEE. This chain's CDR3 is CASSVERQGLFHEQYF. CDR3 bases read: TGTGCCAGCAGCGTAGAGCGACAGGGACTTTTCCACGAG. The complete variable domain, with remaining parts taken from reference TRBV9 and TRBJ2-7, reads DSGVTQTPKHLITATGQRVTLRCSPRSGDLSVYWYQQSLDQGLQFLIQYYNGEERAKGNILERFSAQQFPDLHSELNLSSLELGDSALYFCASSVERQGLFHEQYFGPGTRLTVT.